The rows below give T cell receptor beta chains drawn from one sample of a study of sequential checkpoint blockade in melanoma. Repertoires were generated with immunoSEQ multiplex PCR, while TCRdb's copy carries only in-frame clones and drops some. This table holds 6,000 or so clones, around 21% found once. The sequencing here drew on tumor tissue (inferred from file names), taken from a patient given nivolumab and ipilimumab in sequence. The receptors derive from a human donor with melanoma. Each CDR3 is given with its conserved first and last residue. A D gene is named only where the DNA matches it firmly. Clone size appears in some rows only: once, few, many, or a class for an expanded clone.

d_gene,v_gene,abundance,j_gene,CDR3nt,CDR3aa
NA,TRBV9,few,TRBJ1-5,TGTGCCAGCAGTGAAAGGTACAGAGCCTATCAGCCCCAGCATTTT,CASSERYRAYQPQHF
TRBD1,TRBV28,few,TRBJ1-2,TGTGCCAGCAGTCCGGGGACAGGGGTGGGCTACACCTTC,CASSPGTGVGYTF
NA,TRBV11-3,few,TRBJ2-1,TGTGCCAGCAGCTTACAACAGGGACTCAAACCCAATGAGCAGTTCTTC,CASSLQQGLKPNEQFF
NA,TRBV6-8,few,TRBJ2-1,TGTGCCAGCAACAACTTCGGGACTGGCCACAATGAGCAGTTCTTC,CASNNFGTGHNEQFF
TRBD1,TRBV6-8,NA,TRBJ2-7,TGTGCCACGGGACAGGGGGCCGGGTACGAGCAGTACTTC,CATGQGAGYEQYF
NA,TRBV6-8,few,TRBJ2-5,TGTGCCAGCAGTTACCACCCAGGCGCCGAGCCAGGAGAGACCCAGTACTTC,CASSYHPGAEPGETQYF
NA,TRBV11-3,NA,TRBJ1-1,TGTGCCAGCAGCTTAGTAGCCCAGGGGCTTAACACTGAAGCTTTCTTT,CASSLVAQGLNTEAFF
TRBD2,TRBV18,NA,TRBJ2-4,TGTGCCAGCTCACCACGGGAGGGGAGTGGCAAAAACATTCAGTACTTC,CASSPREGSGKNIQYF
TRBD2,TRBV5-1,NA,TRBJ2-4,TGCGCCAGCAGCTTGGATCTTCGCGTTGGACTAGCGGGAGTAGCCAAAAACATTCAGTACTTC,CASSLDLRVGLAGVAKNIQYF
NA,TRBV6-8,few,TRBJ1-4,TGTGCCAGCGGGGGGTTGGCTAATGAAAAACTGTTTTTT,CASGGLANEKLFF
NA,TRBV11-3,NA,TRBJ2-2,TGTGCCAGCAGCCCTCGAGGTGTGGGGGAGACTATGGCAGGGGAGCTGTTTTTT,CASSPRGVGETMAGELFF
NA,TRBV9,few,TRBJ2-7,TGTGCCAGCAGCGCCGGAGCGGAGGGGGGCGAGCAGTACTTC,CASSAGAEGGEQYF
NA,TRBV6-8,NA,TRBJ1-5,TGTGCCAGCGCTGGGAGGGTGAATCAGCCCCAGCATTTT,CASAGRVNQPQHF
NA,TRBV6-8,many,TRBJ2-7,TGTGCCAGCAGCCCCGGGGGGCTCTACGAGCAGTACTTC,CASSPGGLYEQYF
NA,TRBV12-5,NA,TRBJ2-7,TGTGCTAGTGGTTTGGGACAGGCGAGCTCCTACGAGCAGTACTTC,CASGLGQASSYEQYF
TRBD1,TRBV11-3,many,TRBJ1-1,TGTGCCAGCAGCTCGCATGCGGGACAGCTGAACACTGAAGCTTTCTTT,CASSSHAGQLNTEAFF
NA,TRBV6-8,many,TRBJ2-5,TGTACCAGCACCGGCTCGAGGGTGGAGACCCAGTACTTC,CTSTGSRVETQYF
NA,TRBV18,NA,TRBJ1-1,TGTGCCAGCTCACCTCTAAGGGGGAACACTGAAGCTTTCTTT,CASSPLRGNTEAFF
TRBD2,TRBV11-3,NA,TRBJ2-3,TGTGCCAGCAGCTCTAGCGGGGGGGGAGATACGCAGTATTTT,CASSSSGGGDTQYF
NA,TRBV28,few,TRBJ1-5,TGTGCCAGCAGCGGACTTACAGGGAATCAGCCCCAGCATTTT,CASSGLTGNQPQHF
NA,TRBV10-3,few,TRBJ1-1,TGTGCCATCAGTGAGACAGGGATGAACACTGAAGCTTTCTTT,CAISETGMNTEAFF
NA,TRBV18,NA,TRBJ1-2,TGTGCCAGCTCACCACCCTCACGCTCTAACTATGGCTACACCTTC,CASSPPSRSNYGYTF
NA,TRBV6-8,few,TRBJ1-1,TGTGCCAGCAGTGACCCGGGGAGATACACTGAAGCTTTCTTT,CASSDPGRYTEAFF
NA,TRBV7-4,NA,TRBJ2-5,TGTGCCAGCAGCTTAAATTTGGGGGAGACCCAGTACTTC,CASSLNLGETQYF
TRBD1,TRBV9,many,TRBJ2-2,TGTGCCAGCAGGGGACAGGGTTTTGCCGGGGAGCTGTTTTTT,CASRGQGFAGELFF
NA,TRBV29-1,NA,TRBJ1-1,TGCAGCGTTCCCGGGCCCAAGGGGACTGAAGCTTTCTTT,CSVPGPKGTEAFF
NA,TRBV18,NA,TRBJ2-7,TGTGCCAGCTCGCCGCCCTCGGGCCCCTACGAGCAGTACTTC,CASSPPSGPYEQYF
TRBD1,TRBV6-7,NA,TRBJ1-5,TGTGCCAGCAGCATTCCGGGACAGGGGAAGCTTACCGCGAGCAATCAGCCCCAGCATTTT,CASSIPGQGKLTASNQPQHF
NA,TRBV7-2,many,TRBJ1-1,TGTGCCAGCAGCCCACAGGCAGCCACTGAAGCTTTCTTT,CASSPQAATEAFF
NA,TRBV9,NA,TRBJ2-7,TGTGCCAGCATGGGTACGTCCTACGAGCAGTACTTC,CASMGTSYEQYF
NA,TRBV6-8,NA,TRBJ2-7,TGTGCCAGCAGTGGGTTGAACCTCCGCCATGAGCAGTACTTC,CASSGLNLRHEQYF
TRBD1,TRBV6-8,NA,TRBJ1-5,TGTGCCAGCAGTTACGGACAGGGAGGTCAGCCCCAGCATTTT,CASSYGQGGQPQHF
NA,TRBV6-8,NA,TRBJ1-5,TGTGCCAGCAGTCTAGGGGGTAGGAACAATCAGCCCCAGCATTTT,CASSLGGRNNQPQHF
NA,TRBV19,NA,TRBJ2-7,TGTGCCAGTAGCCCCGGGGCAGACTACTACGAGCAGTACTTC,CASSPGADYYEQYF
TRBD1,TRBV6-8,few,TRBJ2-3,TGTGCCAGCAGTTTGAATCAGGGGGCAAGAGCAGATACGCAGTATTTT,CASSLNQGARADTQYF
NA,TRBV6-8,NA,TRBJ2-7,TGTGCCATCGGTGGCAGCTCCTACGAGCAGTACTTC,CAIGGSSYEQYF
NA,TRBV15,NA,TRBJ1-2,TGTGCCACCAGCAGAGAAAGAGGGCAGGGACGTAACTATGGCTACACCTTC,CATSRERGQGRNYGYTF